The present TCR beta chain was sequenced within a study of blood T cell repertoires in COVID-19. As for the study in general: Sites in the United States, Italy and Spain provided acute and convalescent COVID-19 samples. Sample material is recorded as cDNA or gDNA derived from T cells, B-cell-depleted T cells, or PBMCs.

Germline lookup yields CDR1 MNHEY and CDR2 SMNVEV (reference sequence). This CDR3 spans 11 amino acids. Trimming removed 9 bases at V and 3 bases at J, with 9 bases between. The authors' processing: The authors estimated nucleated cell counts from reference gene primer amplification. Libraries were prepared by immunoSEQ multiplex PCR; TCRdb keeps only in-frame clonotypes and omits some of them. V and J calls and clone size are given by that table; D and trimming were obtained from the DNA. The repertoire holds approximately 200,000 clones, with 80% to 90% as singletons. This chain uses TRBV27 with TRBJ2-7; D is undetermined. Material: peripheral blood. The clonotype comes from an older woman who had recovered from COVID-19. The CDR3 DNA sequence: TGTGCCAGACCTGGAGACTACGAGCAGTACTTC. Amino acid sequence: CARPGDYEQYF.